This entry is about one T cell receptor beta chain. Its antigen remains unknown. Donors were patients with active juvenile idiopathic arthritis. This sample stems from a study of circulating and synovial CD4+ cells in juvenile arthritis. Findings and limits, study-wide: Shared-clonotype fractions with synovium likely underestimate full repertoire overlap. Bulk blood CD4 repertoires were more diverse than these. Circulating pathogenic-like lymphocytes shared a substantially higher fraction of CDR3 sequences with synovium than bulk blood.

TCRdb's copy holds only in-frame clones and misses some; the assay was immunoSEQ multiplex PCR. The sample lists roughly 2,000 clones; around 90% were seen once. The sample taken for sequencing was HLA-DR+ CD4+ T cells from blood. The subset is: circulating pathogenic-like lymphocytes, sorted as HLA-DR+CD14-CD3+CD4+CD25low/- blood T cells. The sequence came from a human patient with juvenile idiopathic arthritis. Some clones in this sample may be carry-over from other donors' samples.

CDR3 protein: CASSPGTASNYGYTF. The CDR3 DNA follows: TGTGCCAGCAGCCCTGGGACAGCCTCTAACTATGGCTACACCTTC. V is TRBV7-3 and J is TRBJ1-2; 7 nucleotides match TRBD1. Germline CDR1 and CDR2: SGHTA and FQGTGA. This CDR3 contains 15 residues. V was clipped by 5 bases and J by 0 bases; unmatched bases: 6.